This record concerns one T cell receptor beta chain sequence. The sample originates from a study of blood T cell repertoires in COVID-19. The overall study: There were acute and convalescent COVID-19 samples, and they came from the United States, Italy and Spain. The cDNA or gDNA used as material had been derived from T cells, B-cell-depleted T cells, or PBMCs.

The CDR3 is 15 amino acids. The trim removed 6 bases at V and 5 bases at J, leaving 12 bases unmatched. Germline-derived CDR1 and CDR2 are SNHLY and FYNNEI. Original data processing: Amplification of reference gene primers provided the estimated nucleated cell counts. Sequencing was performed with immunoSEQ multiplex PCR; in TCRdb, only in-frame clones are kept and a portion is missing. For V, J and clone size, that table is used; D and trimming come from the DNA. The sample has under 150,000 clones; approximately 81% are singletons. The gene calls are TRBV2 and TRBJ2-5, with 7 bases matching TRBD2. The sequenced material came from peripheral blood. The sequence came from a woman aged 80 or over with acute or convalescent COVID-19. The CDR3 region has the DNA TGTGCCAGCAGACCCGGGACTACCCCTTGGGAGACCCAGTACTTC. It is translated as CASRPGTTPWETQYF.